This T cell receptor beta chain originates from a study of T cell responses to AZD1222 COVID-19 vaccine. Findings of the study overall: Baseline serology detected seropositivity in only a handful of AZD1222 recipients.

Using immunoSEQ multiplex PCR, the repertoire was profiled, and TCRdb retains in-frame clones only, with some absent. The profile shows some 100,000 clones, roughly 90% of them singletons. Note on this clone: Its specificity is not known.

This TCR was sampled from an adult in good health. Sequences were derived from peripheral blood, sampled on day 0 of AZD1222 vaccination.

This chain's CDR3 is CASSLVVYTEAFF. CDR3 bases: TGTGCCAGCAGCTTGGTGGTATACACTGAAGCTTTCTTT. The chain uses TRBV5-5 and TRBJ1-1; no definite D call. The CDR3 totals 13 residues. The ends were cut back, 0 bases at V and 3 bases at J, with 6 bases in the middle. CDR1 is SGHKS and CDR2 is YYEKEE in the germline V gene (reference sequence).